These 32 T cell receptor beta chains were sequenced from one sample in a study of blood T cell repertoires in COVID-19. The repertoire was sequenced with immunoSEQ multiplex PCR; TCRdb's copy has only in-frame clones and lacks some. The sample contains about 88,000 clones, roughly 90% of which appear only once. The sequenced sample consisted of peripheral blood. Receptor source: a woman older than 75 with acute or convalescent COVID-19.

This clone was counted a few times. This chain uses TRBV11-2 with TRBJ1-6, with no clear D. The CDR3 spans 15 residues. V lost 6 bases and J 7 bases, leaving 16 bases between the germline ends. Germline values: CDR1 SGHAT, CDR2 FQNNGV. DNA of the CDR3: TGTGCCAGCAGAGAAGAGGGAAGGAGGAATTCACCCCTCCACTTT. Amino acid sequence: CASREEGRRNSPLHF.

This chain uses TRBV12-5 with TRBJ2-7; D may be TRBD1 (5 bases). The V end lost 7 bases, the J end lost 3 bases, and 13 bases lay between the germline ends. CDR1 is LGHNT and CDR2 is FRNRAP in the germline V gene. The CDR3 loop spans 13 amino acids. The CDR3 here is CASAGSLIYEQYF. In DNA form, the CDR3 reads TGTGCTAGTGCAGGGTCTCTCATCTACGAGCAGTACTTC.

This sequence joins TRBV5-1 and TRBJ1-1; no firm D call. V was shortened by 2 bases and J by 3 bases, with 8 bases between the two germline ends. Germline V gene data show CDR1 as SGHRS and CDR2 as YFSETQ. The CDR3 runs 13 residues. CDR3 sequence: CASSFKEDTEAFF. CDR3 nucleotide sequence: TGCGCCAGCAGCTTTAAGGAGGACACTGAAGCTTTCTTT.

The V and J genes are TRBV2 and TRBJ1-3; TRBD1 aligns across 7 bases. CDR3 length: 15 residues. After removal of 4 bases from V and 0 bases from J, the junction contained 3 bases not matched to a gene. Germline-derived CDR1 and CDR2 are SNHLY and FYNNEI. The CDR3 sequence is CASSVTGTSGNTIYF. The CDR3 region has the DNA TGTGCCAGCAGTGTGACAGGGACCTCTGGAAACACCATATATTTT.

The chain links TRBV11-2 to TRBJ2-1, with TRBD2 identical over 11 bases. Trimming at V came to 7 bases and at J to 8 bases, leaving 7 bases not matched to a gene. This CDR3 is built from 14 residues. CDR1 is SGHAT and CDR2 is FQNNGV in the germline V gene. In DNA, the CDR3 is TGTGCCAGCATCCCTACTAGCGGGAGCGATGAGCAGTTCTTC. It specifies CASIPTSGSDEQFF.

V gene TRBV24-1 combines with J gene TRBJ2-3, with TRBD2 identical over 13 bases. Germline V gene lookup returns CDR1 KGHDR and CDR2 SFDVKD. V dropped 7 bases and J dropped 4; count of bases not matched to a gene: 7. CDR3 length: 16 residues. The CDR3 sequence is CATSKGLAGAADTQYF. For the CDR3, the DNA is TGTGCCACCAGCAAAGGACTAGCGGGAGCCGCAGATACGCAGTATTTT.

V gene TRBV20-1 combines with J gene TRBJ2-1; a possible D gene is TRBD2 (5 bases). Trimming left V 3 bases short and J 8 bases short, with 14 bases between. This CDR3 is built from 13 residues. CDR1 and CDR2 from the germline V gene are DFQATT and SNEGSKA (reference sequence). The CDR3 protein is CSASGVGVYEQFF. The CDR3 bases are TGCAGTGCTAGTGGAGTGGGAGTCTATGAGCAGTTCTTC.

The rearrangement links TRBV15 to TRBJ2-5; D remains ambiguous. The CDR3 runs to 14 residues. CDR1 is LNHNV and CDR2 is YYDKDF in the germline V gene (reference sequence). Trimming pared 0 bases from V and 5 bases from J, leaving 10 bases between. The CDR3 DNA reads TGTGCCACCAGCAGAGATGAGAGGTGGGAGACCCAGTACTTC. Translation gives CATSRDERWETQYF. The full variable domain, its missing parts supplied by reference TRBV15 and TRBJ2-5, is DAMVIQNPRYQVTQFGKPVTLSCSQTLNHNVMYWYQQKSSQAPKLLFHYYDKDFNNEADTPDNFQSRRPNTSFCFLDIRSPGLGDTAMYLCATSRDERWETQYFGPGTRLLVL.

The count of this clone is one. The V call is TRBV12-3 or TRBV12-4, the J call TRBJ2-7, with 7 bases fitting TRBD1. The CDR3 contains 13 residues. After removal of 6 bases from V and 1 base from J, the junction contained 3 bases not matched to a gene. For the CDR3, the DNA is TGTGCCAGCAGAATGGGACAGTCCTACGAGCAGTACTTC. Translating it yields CASRMGQSYEQYF.

V is TRBV7-9 and J is TRBJ1-1; D gene uncertain. The V and J ends lost 1 base and 3 bases respectively, with 9 bases between them. This CDR3 has 14 amino acids. The germline V gene has CDR1 SEHNR and CDR2 FQNEAQ (reference sequence). CDR3 DNA sequence: TGTGCCAGCAGCTTAGTGGGCGCTGACACTGAAGCTTTCTTT. This sequence encodes CASSLVGADTEAFF.

This chain uses TRBV5-1 with TRBJ2-3; possibly TRBD2 for D (6 bases). Trimming cost V 3 bases and J 1 base, with 12 bases left between them. This CDR3 has 15 residues. Germline assignment: CDR1 SGHRS and CDR2 YFSETQ. The CDR3 region is CASSWSGTGTDTQYF. The CDR3 DNA sequence: TGCGCCAGCAGCTGGTCCGGGACTGGCACAGATACGCAGTATTTT.

CDR3 amino acids: CASSVESTGGAYGYTF. CDR3 DNA sequence: TGTGCCAGCAGCGTAGAGAGTACAGGGGGCGCCTATGGCTACACCTTC. This chain uses TRBV9 with TRBJ1-2, with 9 bases identical to TRBD1. Trimming cost V 0 bases and J 4 bases; bases outside gene matches: 7. The CDR3 loop spans 16 amino acids. Germline assignment: CDR1 SGDLS and CDR2 YYNGEE.

This rearrangement joins TRBV27 to TRBJ1-3, with 8 bases identical to TRBD1. Germline CDR1 is MNHEY and CDR2 is SMNVEV (reference sequence). The length of the CDR3 is 14 residues. The trim removed 5 bases at V and 1 base at J, leaving 1 base unmatched. The CDR3 bases are TGTGCCAGCAGTGGACAGGGATCTGGAAACACCATATATTTT. Residues: CASSGQGSGNTIYF.

This chain connects TRBV7-2 to TRBJ2-2; TRBD2 matches 11 bases. The CDR3 spans 18 residues. V shed 2 bases and J 4 bases; nucleotides not matched to a gene: 9. Germline-derived CDR1 and CDR2 are SGHTA and FQGNSA. The CDR3 DNA follows: TGTGCCAGCAGCTTATTTAAGCCTAGCGGGGGGCGCACCGGGGAGCTGTTTTTT. Its translation: CASSLFKPSGGRTGELFF.

V and J are TRBV11-3 and TRBJ1-1, with a tentative D call TRBD1 (6 bases). Deletions cut 0 bases from V and 8 bases from J, with 10 bases between. Germline V CDR1 and CDR2: SGHNT, YENEEA. CDR3 length equals 13 residues. The CDR3 region has the DNA TGTGCCAGCAGCTTAGATCGTGACAGGGAAGCTTTCTTT. This encodes CASSLDRDREAFF.

The rearrangement uses TRBV7-3 and TRBJ2-2; 14 bases align to TRBD2. Germline CDR1 reads SGHTA; CDR2 reads FQGTGA. The CDR3 covers 17 residues. The trim removed 4 bases at V and 2 bases at J, leaving 3 bases unmatched. The CDR3 region has the DNA TGTGCCAGCAGCTGGGGACTAGCGGGGGCCAACACCGGGGAGCTGTTTTTT. Its protein is CASSWGLAGANTGELFF.

The chain has TRBV9 and TRBJ2-2; 7 positions match TRBD2. The germline V gene encodes CDR1 SGDLS and CDR2 YYNGEE. The CDR3 sequence is 15 residues long. Germline trimming cut 6 bases from V and 5 bases from J; bases unmatched to any gene: 10. As DNA, the CDR3 is TGTGCCAGCACCAAAGGGGCGGGAGAGACCGGGGAGCTGTTTTTT. It is translated as CASTKGAGETGELFF. The full variable domain, its missing parts supplied by reference TRBV9 and TRBJ2-2, is DSGVTQTPKHLITATGQRVTLRCSPRSGDLSVYWYQQSLDQGLQFLIQYYNGEERAKGNILERFSAQQFPDLHSELNLSSLELGDSALYFCASTKGAGETGELFFGEGSRLTVL.

CDR3 residues: CASSPQTGVNSPLHF. In nucleotides, the CDR3 is TGTGCCAGCAGCCCACAGACAGGGGTGAATTCACCCCTCCACTTT. The gene calls are TRBV7-2 and TRBJ1-6; 8 bases match TRBD1. CDR1 SGHTA and CDR2 FQGNSA come from the germline V gene. V lost 5 bases to trimming and J lost 7 bases; unmatched junction nucleotides: 7. CDR3 length: 15 residues.

This rearrangement joins TRBV6-2 or TRBV6-3 to TRBJ2-1; 10 positions agree with TRBD1. V shed 6 bases and J 7 bases; nucleotides not matched to a gene: 9. Germline lookup yields CDR1 MNHEY and CDR2 SVGEGT. The CDR3 covers 15 residues. The DNA for the CDR3 is TGTGCCAGCAGCAAGACAGGGGGCCTAGGGAATGAGCAGTTCTTC. As protein: CASSKTGGLGNEQFF.

The chain has TRBV11-3 and TRBJ2-3; 15 bases fit TRBD2. Germline CDR1 is SGHNT and CDR2 is YENEEA. The CDR3 sequence is 16 residues long. V was pared by 8 bases and J by 4 bases, with 7 bases of the junction left unmatched. The CDR3, as DNA: TGTGCCAGCGGACTAGCGGGGGGGATGGCCCCAGATACGCAGTATTTT. This translates into CASGLAGGMAPDTQYF.

Concerning this clone: One junction end does not reproduce the germline sequence, and a read error may be involved. The rearrangement uses TRBV5-1 and TRBJ1-2, with TRBD1 matching over 8 bases. The CDR3 contains 13 residues. The V gene's germline CDR1 is SGHRS and CDR2 YFSETQ. The DNA for the CDR3 is TGCGCCAGCAGTTTGGACAGGGTCTATGGCTACACCTTC. Its protein is CASSLDRVYGYTF.

J is TRBJ1-6 and V is TRBV6-5; D unclear. The CDR3 extends over 16 amino acids. Per germline, CDR1 MNHEY and CDR2 SVGAGI. Trimming stripped 2 bases from V and 0 bases from J, with 8 bases between. CDR3 loop: CASSYAGVSYNSPLHF. The CDR3 nucleotides read TGTGCCAGCAGTTACGCGGGAGTCTCCTATAATTCACCCCTCCACTTT.

This chain's CDR3 is CASSPLGNNQPQHF. Written as DNA, the CDR3 is TGTGCCAGCAGCCCGCTCGGGAACAATCAGCCCCAGCATTTT. The chain joins TRBV7-9 to TRBJ1-5; D remains ambiguous. Germline V CDR1 and CDR2: SEHNR, FQNEAQ (reference sequence). Trimming stripped 5 bases from V and 3 bases from J, with 11 bases between. The CDR3 is made up of 14 amino acids.

V usage is TRBV28 and J usage is TRBJ2-7, with D perhaps matching TRBD1 (6 bases). The CDR3 extends over 15 amino acids. V was trimmed by 6 bases and J by 3 bases, leaving 18 bases between them. Per germline, CDR1 MDHEN and CDR2 SYDVKM. CDR3 sequence reads: CASSPQGFGSYEQYF. For the CDR3, the DNA is TGTGCCAGCAGCCCACAGGGATTTGGAAGCTACGAGCAGTACTTC.

The chain uses TRBV27 and TRBJ1-6, with D unclear. CDR1 is MNHEY, CDR2 SMNVEV, per germline (reference sequence). This CDR3 has 16 amino acids. The V and J ends lost 2 bases and 9 bases respectively, with 17 bases between them. DNA for the CDR3: TGTGCCAGCAGTTTAGCGGGAGCAATAGGTGGTTCACCCCTCCACTTT. Encoded protein: CASSLAGAIGGSPLHF.

Turning to this clone: The sample carries other DNA sequences with the same CDR3. The chain combines TRBV5-4 with TRBJ2-7; 9 bases align to TRBD1. Trimming took 4 bases from V and 2 from J; bases not matched to a gene: 7. There are 15 residues in the CDR3. The germline CDR1 and CDR2 sequences are SGHNT and YYREEE (reference sequence). CDR3 sequence reads: CASSDRGQGAYEQYF. The CDR3 DNA sequence: TGTGCCAGCAGCGACCGGGGACAGGGAGCCTACGAGCAGTACTTC.

The chain links TRBV28 to TRBJ1-2, with TRBD1 identical over 9 bases. Germline-derived CDR1 and CDR2 are MDHEN and SYDVKM. This CDR3 is built from 16 residues. The ends lost 6 bases at V and 4 bases at J; junction bases unmatched: 12. CDR3 coding DNA: TGTGCCAGCAGGGGACAGGGCCCTACGGGTGGCTATGGCTACACCTTC. It is translated as CASRGQGPTGGYGYTF.

The rearrangement joins TRBV7-2 to TRBJ2-3, with 9 bases lining up with TRBD1. After removal of 2 bases from V and 0 bases from J, the junction contained 12 bases not matched to a gene. CDR3 length: 19 residues. In germline, CDR1 is SGHTA, CDR2 FQGNSA. CDR3: CASSLSPQTGGTSTDTQYF. The CDR3 DNA reads as TGTGCCAGCAGCTTAAGCCCCCAGACAGGGGGTACTAGCACAGATACGCAGTATTTT.

The CDR3 coding sequence is TGTGCCAGTAACGGCTACAATGAGCAGTTCTTC. Its translation: CASNGYNEQFF. The rearrangement links TRBV19 to TRBJ2-1, with D unclear. Looked up from germline, CDR1 is LNHDA and CDR2 is SQIVND (reference sequence). CDR3 length equals 11 residues. V shed 7 bases and J shed 3 bases, with 4 bases lying between them.

This CDR3 reads CASSLRDTGLNTEAFF. The CDR3 DNA is TGTGCCAGCTCACTACGGGACACGGGTCTAAACACTGAAGCTTTCTTT. This chain links TRBV18 with TRBJ1-1; D is possibly TRBD1 (6 bases). Germline V CDR1 and CDR2: KGHSH, LQKENI. The CDR3 loop spans 16 amino acids. The V end lost 4 bases, the J end lost 2 bases, and 17 bases lay between the germline ends.

V gene TRBV5-1 combines with J gene TRBJ1-2; no clear D gene. Trimming cost V 0 bases and J 1 base, with 4 bases left between them. There are 13 residues in the CDR3. Looked up from germline, CDR1 is SGHRS and CDR2 is YFSETQ. CDR3 sequence: CASSLVYNYGYTF. CDR3 coding DNA: TGCGCCAGCAGCTTGGTTTATAACTATGGCTACACCTTC.

This CDR3 reads CASSKLGAGTETHTQYF. The CDR3 DNA reads as TGTGCCAGCAGCAAGCTTGGGGCCGGGACAGAAACTCATACGCAGTATTTT. This chain uses TRBV5-6 with TRBJ2-3, with 7 bases lining up with TRBD1. The CDR3 runs 17 residues. With 4 bases clipped from V and 7 bases from J, the junction kept 18 bases outside the gene matches. CDR1 SGHDT and CDR2 YYEEEE come from the germline V gene.